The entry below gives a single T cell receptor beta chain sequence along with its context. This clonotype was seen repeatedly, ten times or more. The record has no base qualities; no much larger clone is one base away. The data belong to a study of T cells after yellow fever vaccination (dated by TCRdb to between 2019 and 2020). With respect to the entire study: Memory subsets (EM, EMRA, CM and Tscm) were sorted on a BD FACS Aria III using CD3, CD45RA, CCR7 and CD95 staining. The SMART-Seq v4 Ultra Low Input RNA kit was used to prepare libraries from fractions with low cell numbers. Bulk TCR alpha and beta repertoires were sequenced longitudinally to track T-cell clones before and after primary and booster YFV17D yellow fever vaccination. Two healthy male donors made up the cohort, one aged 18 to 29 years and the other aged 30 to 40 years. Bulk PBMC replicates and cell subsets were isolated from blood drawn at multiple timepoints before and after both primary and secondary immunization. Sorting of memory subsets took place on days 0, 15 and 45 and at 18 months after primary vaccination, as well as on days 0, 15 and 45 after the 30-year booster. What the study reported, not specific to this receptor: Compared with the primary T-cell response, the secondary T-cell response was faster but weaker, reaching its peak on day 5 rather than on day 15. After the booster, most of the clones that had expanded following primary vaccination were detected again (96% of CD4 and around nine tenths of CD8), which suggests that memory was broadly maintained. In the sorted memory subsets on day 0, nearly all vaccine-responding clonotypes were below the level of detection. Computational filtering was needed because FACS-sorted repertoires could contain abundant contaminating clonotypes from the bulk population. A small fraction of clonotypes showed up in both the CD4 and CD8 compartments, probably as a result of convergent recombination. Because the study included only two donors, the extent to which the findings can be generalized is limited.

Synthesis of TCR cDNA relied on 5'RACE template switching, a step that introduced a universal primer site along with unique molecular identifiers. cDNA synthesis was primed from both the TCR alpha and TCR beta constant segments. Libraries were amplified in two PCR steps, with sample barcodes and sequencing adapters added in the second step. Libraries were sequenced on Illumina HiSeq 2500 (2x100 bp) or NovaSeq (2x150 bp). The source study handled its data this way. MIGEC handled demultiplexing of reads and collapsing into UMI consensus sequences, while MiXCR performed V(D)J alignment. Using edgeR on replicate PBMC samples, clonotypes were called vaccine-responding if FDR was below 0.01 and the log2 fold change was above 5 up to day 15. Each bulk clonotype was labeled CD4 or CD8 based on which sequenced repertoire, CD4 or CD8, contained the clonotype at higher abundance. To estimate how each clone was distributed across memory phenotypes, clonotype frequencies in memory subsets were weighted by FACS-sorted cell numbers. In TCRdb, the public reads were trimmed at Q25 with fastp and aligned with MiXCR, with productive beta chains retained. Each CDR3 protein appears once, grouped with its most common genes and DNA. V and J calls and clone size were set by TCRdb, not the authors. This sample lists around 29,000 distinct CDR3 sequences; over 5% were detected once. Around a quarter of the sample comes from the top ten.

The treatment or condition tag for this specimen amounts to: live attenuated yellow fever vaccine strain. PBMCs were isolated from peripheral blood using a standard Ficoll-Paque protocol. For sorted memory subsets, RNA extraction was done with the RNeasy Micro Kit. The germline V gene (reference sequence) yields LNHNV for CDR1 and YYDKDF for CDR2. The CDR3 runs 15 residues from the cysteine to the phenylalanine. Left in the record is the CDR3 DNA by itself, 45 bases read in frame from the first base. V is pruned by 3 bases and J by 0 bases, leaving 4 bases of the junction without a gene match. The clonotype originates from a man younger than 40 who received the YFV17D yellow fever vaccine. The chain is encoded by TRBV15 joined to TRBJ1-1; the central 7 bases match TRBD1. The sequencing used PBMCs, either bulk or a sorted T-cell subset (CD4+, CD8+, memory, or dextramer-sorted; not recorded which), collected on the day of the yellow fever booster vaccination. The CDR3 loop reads CATSSSQGLNTEAFF. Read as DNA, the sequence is TGTGCCACCAGCAGTTCACAGGGGTTGAACACTGAAGCTTTCTTT.